This T cell receptor (beta chain) is drawn from a study of T cell responses to AZD1222 COVID-19 vaccine. Sequencing used immunoSEQ multiplex PCR; TCRdb keeps in-frame clones, though not all of them. The sample shows approximately 110,000 clones, around 92% of them seen only once. The germline V gene encodes CDR1 SQVTM and CDR2 ANQGSEA. V lost 3 bases, J lost 0 bases, and 9 bases lay in between. The CDR3 has 13 amino acids. The clonotype was recovered from an adult in good health. This sample comprised peripheral blood, obtained on day 0 of AZD1222 vaccination. This rearrangement joins TRBV29-1 to TRBJ2-7, with D possibly matching TRBD1 (5 bases). CDR3 amino acids: CSVDQGSSYEQYF. CDR3 nucleotides: TGCAGCGTTGACCAGGGCAGCTCCTACGAGCAGTACTTC.